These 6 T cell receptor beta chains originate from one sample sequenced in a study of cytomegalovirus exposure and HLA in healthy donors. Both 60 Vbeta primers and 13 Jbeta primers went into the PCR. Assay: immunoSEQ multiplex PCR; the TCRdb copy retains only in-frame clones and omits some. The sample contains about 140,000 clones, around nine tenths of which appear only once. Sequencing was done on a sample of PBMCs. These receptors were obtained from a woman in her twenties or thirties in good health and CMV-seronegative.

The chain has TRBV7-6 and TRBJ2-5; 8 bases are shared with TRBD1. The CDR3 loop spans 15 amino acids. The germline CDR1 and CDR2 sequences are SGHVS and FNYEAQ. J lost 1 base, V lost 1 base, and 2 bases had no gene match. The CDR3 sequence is CASSLGDRIQETQYF. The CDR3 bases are TGTGCCAGCAGCTTAGGGGACAGGATCCAAGAGACCCAGTACTTC.

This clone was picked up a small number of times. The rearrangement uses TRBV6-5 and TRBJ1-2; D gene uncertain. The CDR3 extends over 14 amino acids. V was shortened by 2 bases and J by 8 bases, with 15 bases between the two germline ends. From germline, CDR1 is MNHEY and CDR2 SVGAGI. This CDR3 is CASSYIQTAKGYTF. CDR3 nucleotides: TGTGCCAGCAGTTACATTCAAACAGCCAAGGGCTACACCTTC.

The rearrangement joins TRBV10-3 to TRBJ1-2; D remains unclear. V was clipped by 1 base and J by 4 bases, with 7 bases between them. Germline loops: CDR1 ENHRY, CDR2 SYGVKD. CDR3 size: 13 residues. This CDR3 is CAISEFTAYGYTF. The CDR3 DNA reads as TGTGCCATCAGTGAGTTCACAGCCTATGGCTACACCTTC.

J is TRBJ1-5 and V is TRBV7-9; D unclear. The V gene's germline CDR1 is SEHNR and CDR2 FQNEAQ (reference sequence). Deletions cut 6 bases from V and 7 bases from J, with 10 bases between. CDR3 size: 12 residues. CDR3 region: CASSSELQPQHF. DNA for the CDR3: TGTGCCAGCAGTTCGGAGTTACAGCCCCAGCATTTT.

The CDR3 here is CATRIGDRGYNEQFF. The CDR3 DNA reads TGTGCCACTCGCATTGGGGACAGGGGGTACAATGAGCAGTTCTTC. This chain uses TRBV19 with TRBJ2-1; 11 bases map to TRBD1. The CDR3 consists of 15 residues. From germline, CDR1 is LNHDA and CDR2 SQIVND (reference sequence). V trimming: 10 bases; J trimming: 4 bases; junction bases outside the gene matches: 9.

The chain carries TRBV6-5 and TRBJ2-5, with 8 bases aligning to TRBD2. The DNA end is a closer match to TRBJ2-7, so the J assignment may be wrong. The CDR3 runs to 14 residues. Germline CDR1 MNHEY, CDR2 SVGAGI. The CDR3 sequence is CASGLSGGSYEQYF. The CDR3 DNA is TGTGCCAGCGGACTTTCGGGGGGGTCGTACGAGCAGTACTTC.